These T cell receptor beta chains were read from a single sample in a study of T cell responses to AZD1222 COVID-19 vaccine. Generated by immunoSEQ multiplex PCR, the TCRdb table keeps only in-frame clones and is missing some. The profile shows about 150,000 clones, about 87% of them singletons. Specimen: peripheral blood, collected 28 days after the second AZD1222 dose. The source is an adult who received the AZD1222 COVID-19 vaccine. The CDR3 runs from the conserved cysteine through the conserved F or W. D genes are given only for firm matches. Size tells how often a clone was seen (once, few, many) or the class of an expanded clone, and some rows leave it out.

.,.,TRBV6-6,TRBJ2-2,CASSYLEGVGELFF,TGTGCCAGCAGTTACTTAGAGGGTGTCGGGGAGCTGTTTTTT
.,TRBD2,TRBV9,TRBJ2-2,CASSPRTSGSHGGGELFF,TGTGCCAGCAGCCCTAGGACTAGCGGGAGCCATGGGGGCGGGGAGCTGTTTTTT
.,.,TRBV19,TRBJ1-2,CASSLSDPYGYTF,TGTGCCAGTAGTTTATCGGACCCTTATGGCTACACCTTC
.,.,TRBV27,TRBJ1-4,CASSRGGLNEKLFF,TGTGCCAGCAGCCGGGGGGGACTAAATGAAAAACTGTTTTTT
.,.,TRBV19,TRBJ1-2,CASGGQEVFGGYTF,TGTGCCAGCGGGGGGCAGGAAGTATTTGGAGGCTACACCTTC
.,TRBD2,TRBV2,TRBJ2-2,CASSEVLLAGETGELFF,TGTGCCAGCAGTGAAGTACTCCTAGCGGGAGAAACCGGGGAGCTGTTTTTT
.,TRBD1,TRBV4-2,TRBJ2-1,CASSQVGTGGNEQFF,TGTGCCAGCAGCCAAGTCGGGACAGGGGGCAATGAGCAGTTCTTC
.,.,TRBV19,TRBJ1-3,CASKAGGKAGNTIYF,TGTGCCAGTAAAGCGGGGGGGAAGGCTGGAAACACCATATATTTT
once,TRBD2,TRBV28,TRBJ2-4,CASSSNPGLAGGGAKNIQYF,TGTGCCAGCAGCTCTAATCCGGGACTAGCGGGAGGCGGAGCCAAAAACATTCAGTACTTC
.,.,TRBV7-9,TRBJ2-3,CASSRGGTGTDTQYF,TGTGCCAGCAGCCGCGGAGGGACCGGCACAGATACGCAGTATTTT
.,.,TRBV5-1,TRBJ2-7,CASSLKAGSYEQYF,TGCGCCAGCAGCTTGAAAGCAGGGTCCTACGAGCAGTACTTC
.,TRBD2,TRBV9,TRBJ2-3,CASSKLAATSTDTQYF,TGTGCCAGCAGCAAACTAGCGGCTACTAGCACAGATACGCAGTATTTT
once,TRBD1,TRBV15,TRBJ2-1,CATSRTGGAGSYNEQFF,TGTGCCACCAGCAGAACAGGGGGCGCGGGCTCCTACAATGAGCAGTTCTTC
.,.,TRBV7-3,TRBJ2-4,CASSSDGLAKNIQYF,TGTGCCAGCAGCTCAGATGGACTAGCCAAAAACATTCAGTACTTC
.,.,TRBV12-5,TRBJ2-1,CASGLVPGPPEQFF,TGTGCTAGTGGTTTGGTACCAGGACCTCCTGAGCAGTTCTTC
once,TRBD2,TRBV5-1,TRBJ2-3,CASSLGLAGSTDTQYF,TGCGCCAGCAGCTTAGGACTAGCGGGGAGCACAGATACGCAGTATTTT
.,.,TRBV11-1,TRBJ1-1,CASSYDRGTEAFF,TGTGCCAGCAGCTACGATCGGGGCACTGAAGCTTTCTTT
.,TRBD1,TRBV28,TRBJ2-7,CASSSPRTGQGHYEQYF,TGTGCCAGCAGTTCTCCCCGTACGGGACAGGGGCACTACGAGCAGTACTTC
.,.,TRBV11-2,TRBJ2-7,CASSLPTGFRGYEQYF,TGTGCCAGCAGCTTGCCAACAGGGTTTAGGGGCTACGAGCAGTACTTC
.,.,TRBV6-2/TRBV6-3,TRBJ1-5,CASSVRSGNQHF,TGTGCCAGCAGTGTAAGATCCGGGAACCAGCATTTT
.,.,TRBV28,TRBJ1-2,CASSPWQANYGYTF,TGTGCCAGCAGTCCTTGGCAAGCCAACTATGGCTACACCTTC
.,TRBD2,TRBV7-2,TRBJ2-3,CASSLAGIAGVGTDTQYF,TGTGCCAGCAGCTTAGCGGGGATAGCGGGAGTAGGCACAGATACGCAGTATTTT
.,TRBD1,TRBV29-1,TRBJ2-7,CSVEGTGGIYEQYF,TGCAGCGTTGAAGGGACAGGGGGCATCTACGAGCAGTACTTC
.,TRBD2,TRBV24-1,TRBJ2-7,CATSDRASGNFYEQYF,TGTGCCACCAGTGACCGGGCTAGCGGGAATTTTTACGAGCAGTACTTC